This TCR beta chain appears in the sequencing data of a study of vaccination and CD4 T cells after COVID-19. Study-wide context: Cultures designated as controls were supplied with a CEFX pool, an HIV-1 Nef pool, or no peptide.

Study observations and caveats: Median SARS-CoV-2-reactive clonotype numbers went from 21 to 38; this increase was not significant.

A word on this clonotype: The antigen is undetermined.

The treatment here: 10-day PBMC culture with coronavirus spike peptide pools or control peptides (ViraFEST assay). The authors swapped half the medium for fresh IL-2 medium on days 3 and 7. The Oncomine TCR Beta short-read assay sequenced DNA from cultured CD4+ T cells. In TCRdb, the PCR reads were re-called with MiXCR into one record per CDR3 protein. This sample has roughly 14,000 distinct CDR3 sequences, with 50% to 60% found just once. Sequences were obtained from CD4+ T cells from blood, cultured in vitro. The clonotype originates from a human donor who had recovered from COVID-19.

The CDR3 protein is CASSSNGQYNEQFF. The DNA of the CDR3 is TGTGCCAGCAGTTCAAACGGACAGTATAATGAGCAGTTCTTC. The chain couples TRBV6-5 to TRBJ2-1; maybe TRBD1 (6 bases). The V end was cut by 4 bases, the J end by 7 bases, with 14 bases between. The CDR3 totals 14 residues. CDR1 and CDR2 (germline): MNHEY, SVGAGI.